This T cell receptor (beta chain) was profiled in a study of T cells expressing NK-cell markers (dated by TCRdb to between 2020 and 2021). Background for the entire study: Three sorted T-cell subsets (CD3+CD56+NKG2C+, CD3+CD56+NKG2C- and CD3+CD56-NKG2C+) from 7 to 9 donors had their TCR beta-chain repertoires profiled. Seven of the eight sequenced donors were HCMV-seropositive and one was HCMV-seronegative. All eight donors whose samples were sequenced were randomly selected healthy volunteers, three of them men and five women. The libraries were sequenced on Illumina HiSeq 2000/2500, MiSeq or NextSeq, producing 2 x 150 bp reads.

Points on this clonotype: This clone's antigen is unknown.

Sequencing used an Illumina HiSeq 2000. TCR beta cDNA libraries were prepared using 5'RACE template switching, which introduced a universal primer site and unique molecular identifiers. cDNA synthesis was primed from the TCR beta constant segment, followed by two successive PCR amplification steps. Per the authors' processing: MIGEC was used to demultiplex reads and group the reads by UMI, and MiTCR was used to assemble and quantify clonotypes. Only TCR cDNA sequences supported by at least two reads were kept to exclude erroneous sequences. The tcR package was used for downstream repertoire analysis, and clonotypes were matched across fractions by CDR3 nucleotide sequence plus V segment. Antigen specificity was annotated against VDJdb with VDJmatch, allowing one amino acid substitution in CDR3. The reads went through TCRdb reprocessing, and each CDR3 protein sequence gets one entry with no DNA. The V and J calls follow TCRdb's processing rather than the paper's. The sample table includes over 350,000 distinct CDR3 sequences. The ten largest clones capture 9.5% to 12% of the sample.

The germline V gene specifies SGHRS as CDR1 and YFSETQ as CDR2. Inclusive of the bounding cysteine and phenylalanine, the CDR3 is 14 residues long. No DNA has been recorded. Findings and caveats that apply to the study as a whole: For six donors, the dominant CD3+CD56+NKG2C+ clonotypes were among the top 10 CD8+ clonotypes and accounted for about 1.0-7.5% of CD8+ T cells. Those dominant clonotypes were again the most abundant among CD3+CD56-NKG2C+ cells in several donors, at about 25-65%. It remained unclear whether the expanded NKG2C-expressing T cell clones were specific for HCMV antigens.

HCMV-specific IgG was detected in serum with a commercial ELISA kit to determine HCMV serostatus. Ficoll density gradient centrifugation was used to isolate peripheral blood mononuclear cells from blood. The receptor comes from a woman aged 50 to 60 in good health. Donor details come from another sample of the same person, matched by shared clones. This chain is built from TRBV5-1 and TRBJ2-7; TCRdb proposes TRBD1, but this gene call is untestable without DNA. The sample taken for sequencing was blood T cells: a sorted CD56 or NKG2C T cell subset, CD4+ or CD8+ T cells, or bulk PBMC T cells (not recorded which). CDR3 protein: CASSRDWVLGEQYF.